This T cell receptor (beta chain) was identified during a study of cytomegalovirus exposure and HLA in healthy donors (dated by TCRdb to the late 2010s). For context, the study as a whole: According to an earlier analysis of a few hundred of the donors, some 170 million T cells yielded 117 million unique TCR beta sequences and about 300 Gb of sequence data. Roughly 310 gigabases of sequencing data and approximately 85 million unique TCR sequences were included in an early release covering 550 to 650 HLA-typed donors. Among the approximately 430 genotyped donors, around 81% belonged to the genetic ancestry cluster associated with self-reported Caucasian donors. The study was designed to test whether signatures of past pathogen exposure could be identified by cataloging public T cell receptors. Using immunosequencing, the study profiled T cell repertoires from approximately 700 subjects and related those repertoires to cytomegalovirus serostatus. Along with the approximately 700-subject first cohort, a separate validation cohort of over a hundred different subjects was used. To predict cytomegalovirus infection status, the study brought together high-throughput TCR immunosequencing, statistical association of individual TCRs with disease status, and machine learning. In a later analysis, previously published TCR beta repertoires from several hundred donors were re-analyzed and high-resolution HLA genotyping was added so that TCR occurrence patterns could be studied. Rather than drawing on any new phenotypic data, the later analysis identified candidate immune exposures from TCR beta sequences and the way those sequences occurred across donors. To decide whether each TCR beta V gene segment behaved as functional or pseudogenic, an earlier analysis of 587 of the donors relied on high-throughput TCR beta sequencing. Alongside the repertoire data, information on donor age, sex, ethnicity and CMV serostatus was compiled. Genome-wide SNP genotypes for about 60% of the 666 donors were used in a later genetic analysis, which treated that subset as a discovery cohort. Every discovery cohort repertoire had been produced on one sequencing platform. HLA typing covered class I and class II loci at four-digit resolution. The number of typed donors differed by locus: about 629-640 for A, B, C, DRB1 and DQB1; some 540 for DQA1; 600 to 610 for DPA1; and 450 to 480 for DPB1. Four to six DR-DQ haplotypes were handled as single units for association and clustering, since linkage in the cohort was strong. On average, 235,054 unique TCR beta nucleotide sequences were sequenced per donor among some 430 genotyped donors of the cohort, with about 17% of those sequences being non-productive. General findings and caveats noted by the study authors: The classifier was reported to diagnose cytomegalovirus status with high specificity and sensitivity in both the original cohort and the validation cohort. A later analysis associated roughly 17,000 TCR beta sequences with specific HLA alleles at a false discovery rate of 0.05. According to a later analysis, TCR association rates differed among HLA loci, with DRB1 alleles showing the most associated TCRs and HLA-C alleles showing the fewest. Only TCR beta chains were sequenced in this cohort, and the absence of alpha or paired-chain data limited detectable features. A further reported finding was that TCR beta sequences accurately predicted the HLA-A and HLA-B alleles for most subjects in the first cohort. Assigning TCR associations to individual alleles was difficult when HLA alleles, especially DR and DQ, strongly co-occurred. A later analysis found that HLA-associated TCR beta chains were more clonally expanded and had lower generation probabilities than equally common non-associated chains. The study gave a list of 150 to 200 TCR beta chains associated with cytomegalovirus. Immune exposure information for the cohort was limited to CMV serostatus. Correlated functional status among segregating V segments might be attributable to linkage disequilibrium, but an unknown experimental factor could not be ruled out. In a later analysis, several top co-occurrence clusters were reported to appear linked to parvovirus B19, influenza, CMV and Epstein-Barr virus. Most TCR sequences were observed very rarely across donors, whereas some public TCRs were present in many individuals. The presence/absence analyses assumed that sequencing depth was roughly uniform across donors, and that assumption may not be true. Compared with the 666-donor mean, donors in an Asian-associated ancestry cluster had fewer N-insertions in productive TCRs, according to a later genetic analysis. Around 16 rarely observed V segments, including chromosome 9 orphons, were excluded from the earlier analysis of just under 600 of the donors because counts were too low. In an earlier analysis of around 600 of the donors, most TCR beta V segments appeared in productive rearrangements about 87% or about 30% of the time, broadly matching IMGT annotations. It was suggested by the authors that the approach could potentially be generalized to other disease states and immunological phenotypes. V-gene and J-gene trimming of TCR beta chains was associated with a missense DCLRE1C variant in a later genetic analysis, and the association was replicated in an independent cohort. In vitro tests confirmed that a few of the cytomegalovirus-associated TCR beta chains recognize cytomegalovirus antigens. Most CMV-associated TCR beta chains appeared to be HLA-restricted in a later analysis, and the HLA associations seemed to be driven largely by CMV exposure. Because some donors lacked HLA typing at each locus, the association tests relied only on the typed subset. Some IMGT-functional V segments, including TRBV6-2 and TRBV6-3, could not be told apart with the 87-base-pair reads, so those segments were excluded. A group of highly shared sequence variants was considered likely to be a technical artifact of the sequencing pipeline.

The germline V gene (reference sequence) yields MNHEY for CDR1 and SMNVEV for CDR2. Ends trimmed: V by 5 bases, J by 7 bases; bases unmatched to a gene: 8. The CDR3, from cysteine to phenylalanine, totals 14 residues. The kept DNA is CDR3 alone, 42 bases in frame from the first base. In total, 630 or so healthy bone marrow donors made up the cohort. At the time of sampling, every cohort member was nominally healthy, though immune exposures that went unrecorded were likely present. The donor was CMV seropositive and was included in the group of about 290 seropositive cohort members. A peripheral blood sample was provided by each donor, and peripheral blood mononuclear cells were used for TCR beta sequencing. Genomic DNA extraction from the blood cell samples was performed with the Qiagen DNeasy Blood Extraction Kit. Libraries were made using the immunoSEQ multiplex PCR assay. For the multiplex PCR, a mixture combining 60 forward primers for TCR Vbeta segments and 13 reverse primers for TCR Jbeta segments was used. Amplification of the CDR3 region of rearranged TCR beta genes was performed with a multiplex PCR assay on genomic DNA. On the Illumina HiSeq System, the amplified TCR beta libraries were sequenced as 87-base-pair reads. In the source study's methods: Across the 500 to 850 repertoires, a later analysis counted 80 million or so unique TCR beta chains, 8.5 million to 12 million of which were shared by at least two donors. Raw reads were error-corrected and collapsed into unique sequences with a nearest-neighbor algorithm that merged closely related sequences to remove PCR and sequencing errors. Alignment of CDR3 sequences to IMGT reference sequences was used to assign V, D and J gene segments. For a sequence to be retained, at least a six-nucleotide match to both a V gene segment and a J gene segment was required. Rearrangements were called productive when the CDR3 lacked stop codons and stayed in frame with V and J; all others were non-productive. Following IMGT convention, CDR3 was defined as the stretch from the second conserved V-encoded cysteine to the conserved J-encoded phenylalanine. The earlier analysis of 500 to 750 of the donors excluded any sequence lacking an unambiguous match to a single V gene segment. In an earlier analysis of 587 of the donors, a V segment was called functional when productive rearrangements were above 56.7%, and segregating when the standard deviation between donors exceeded 5%. A statistical classification framework was built for diagnosing cytomegalovirus status from the catalog of TCR beta chain sequences. V and J gene assignment, in a later analysis, came from comparing TCR nucleotide sequences with IMGT/GENE-DB human TR gene sequences. Using the TCRdist pipeline, a later analysis assigned CDR3 sequences along with most-parsimonious VDJ recombination scenarios. A later analysis defined each TCR beta chain by its CDR3 amino acid sequence plus V-gene family, and excluded reads lacking a unique V-gene family. A later analysis removed 550 to 700 highly shared, low-generation-probability nucleotide sequences to deal with suspected cross-contamination and a sequencing artifact. In a later analysis, a clonal expansion index was calculated for each public chain from normalized within-repertoire ranks of inferred template counts. A later analysis computed generation probabilities with a VDJ recombination model fitted to out-of-frame rearrangements, and checked the results against IGoR. A later analysis scored TCR-TCR, TCR-HLA and TCR-CMV co-occurrence with hypergeometric tests, applying a repertoire-size bias correction to TCR pairs. To estimate false discovery rates, a later analysis permuted the HLA or CMV assignments 20 times. In a later analysis, co-occurring TCRs were grouped with DBSCAN, and TCRdist sequence similarity was added when clustering was performed within HLA-allele-positive subsets. Repertoires with fewer than 30,000 or more than 120,000 public chains, plus five repertoires with anomalous nucleotide sharing, were excluded from co-occurrence clustering. Here the immuneACCESS table is served through TCRdb, limited to in-frame sequences with V and J called. Missing clones are a known gap in these copies; in checked studies unresolved V genes cover under half, and the rest lacks a known reason. That table gives V, J and clone size, and the DNA gave D and trimming. This sample lists 95,000 to 110,000 clones; about 9.5% were detected once. The top ten hold around 5.9% of the sample.

A word on this clone: Its antigen has not been determined. No base quality values were provided; no much bigger clone lies one nucleotide off.

Sequenced input: PBMCs. This TCR came from a man aged 40-50 years in good health and CMV-seropositive. The rearrangement combines TRBV27 with TRBJ2-3, with 8 central nucleotides matching TRBD2. The sequence in DNA is TGTGCCAGCAGTCCCAGCGGGAGCGGGTATACGCAGTATTTT. Its coded protein is CASSPSGSGYTQYF.